The 30 T cell receptor beta chains below come from one sample, sequenced in a study of tumor-infiltrating lymphocytes in primary liver carcinoma. They got blood RNA out of unsorted whole blood and also pulled out germline DNA. The input was roughly 0.5 ug total RNA; TCR beta cDNA was made from it with a constant-region primer. Sequencing libraries for TCR beta derived from three nested multiplex PCR rounds that used slightly modified ARM-PCR. TRBV1-TRBV30 forward and Cbeta reverse primers drove the first two approximately 11-cycle rounds. In TCRdb, the multiplex PCR reads were re-called with MiXCR into one record per CDR3 protein. This sample yields more than 150,000 distinct CDR3 sequences, of which around 60% are seen a single time; 65% to 80% belongs to the top ten. Sample: peripheral blood. These receptors originate from a man aged 35 to 55 with primary liver carcinoma and hepatitis B virus infection.

As to this clonotype: Germline is not matched at one junction end, which may reflect a read error. This chain joins TRBV11-2 and TRBJ2-6, with D hard to call. This CDR3 contains 14 residues. The germline V gene encodes CDR1 SGHAT and CDR2 FQNNGV. The CDR3 reads CASSSASVANVPTF. The CDR3 DNA follows: TGTGCCAGCAGCTCTGCAAGTGTGGCCAACGTCCCGACTTTC. Full variable domain (remainder filled in from reference TRBV11-2 and TRBJ2-6): EAGVAQSPRYKIIEKRQSVAFWCNPISGHATLYWYQQILGQGPKLLIQFQNNGVVDDSQLPKDRFSAERLKGVDSTLKIQPAKLEDSAVYLCASSSASVANVPTFGAGSRLTVL.

Points on this clonotype: An end of the junction does not agree with germline; a read error may underlie this. The genes are TRBV6-1 and TRBJ1-4, with a tentative D call TRBD1 (5 bases). This CDR3 region has 16 residues. Germline assignment: CDR1 MNHNS and CDR2 SASEGT. CDR3: CGSSEAWEGMDEKLFF. DNA for the CDR3: TGTGGCAGCAGTGAAGCATGGGAGGGGATGGATGAAAAACTGTTTTTT.

This clonotype has a single count. J is TRBJ2-2 and V is TRBV12-3 or TRBV12-4; TRBD1 matches 9 bases. This CDR3 contains 14 residues. The CDR3 loop is CALPQGAGTGELFF. CDR3 sequence (DNA): TGTGCTCTACCACAGGGGGCCGGCACCGGGGAGCTGTTTTTT.

Written as DNA, the CDR3 is TGTGCCAGCATCACTACCGGGACACCTACCTACAATGAGCAGTTCTTC. Protein product: CASITTGTPTYNEQFF. The gene calls are TRBV11-2 and TRBJ2-1, with D possibly TRBD1 on 6 matching bases. The ends were cut back, 7 bases at V and 2 bases at J, with 18 bases in the middle. This CDR3 is 16 amino acids long. Germline lookup yields CDR1 SGHAT and CDR2 FQNNGV.

This clonotype was observed a few times. A read error is possible here, since a much larger clone lies one base away. V is TRBV11-2 and J is TRBJ2-7; a weak D match, TRBD2 (5 bases). The V end was cut by 6 bases, the J end by 7 bases, with 13 bases between. Germline V CDR1 and CDR2: SGHAT, FQNNGV. The CDR3 runs to 12 residues. The chain's CDR3 is CASSSTGCEQYF. Written as DNA, the CDR3 is TGTGCCAGCAGTTCCACGGGATGTGAGCAGTACTTC.

This clonotype has just a few counts. The chain uses TRBV5-4 and TRBJ2-2; TRBD1 agrees at 8 bases. The CDR3 is 14 amino acids. With V trimmed by 2 bases and J by 6 bases, 3 bases remained unmatched. Germline assignment: CDR1 SGHNT and CDR2 YYREEE (reference sequence). The CDR3, as DNA: TGTGCCAGCAGCTTTCCACAGGGGGCCGGGGAGCTGTTTTTT. This codes for CASSFPQGAGELFF. Looking up the rest from reference TRBV5-4 and TRBJ2-2 gives the full variable domain: ETGVTQSPTHLIKTRGQQVTLRCSSQSGHNTVSWYQQALGQGPQFIFQYYREEENGRGNFPPRFSGLQFPNYSSELNVNALELDDSALYLCASSFPQGAGELFFGEGSRLTVL.

V and J are TRBV11-2 and TRBJ1-5; D ambiguous. Germline V lookup: CDR1 SGHAT, CDR2 FQNNGV. Trimming took 0 bases from V and 5 from J, leaving 5 bases between them. CDR3 length equals 13 residues. CDR3 bases: TGTGCCAGCAGCTTAGATACTTATCAGCCCCAGCATTTT. Encoded protein: CASSLDTYQPQHF.

In the case of this clonotype: At one end, the junction sequence differs from germline, possibly due to a read error. The chain uses TRBV23-1 and TRBJ2-5; TRBD1 matches at 9 bases. TRBV23-1 is reported as an ORF; its role is uncertain. The CDR3 runs 15 residues. CDR3 residues: CASGQRGTGRETQYF. DNA for the CDR3: TGCGCCAGCGGTCAACGAGGGACAGGGCGAGAGACCCAGTACTTC.

V is TRBV12-3 or TRBV12-4 and J is TRBJ1-1, with a possible D match to TRBD1 (5 bases). There are 14 residues in the CDR3. V gave up 6 bases and J gave up 8 bases, with 19 bases separating them. CDR3 residues: CASRLRHRRKEAFF. CDR3 coding DNA: TGTGCCAGCAGATTAAGACACAGGAGAAAAGAAGCTTTCTTT.

The chain is built from TRBV10-3 and TRBJ2-1, with D unclear. Germline V gene lookup returns CDR1 ENHRY and CDR2 SYGVKD. The CDR3 covers 14 residues. The V end was cut by 7 bases, the J end by 0 bases, with 10 bases between. CDR3 protein: CAINGGSSYNEQFF. CDR3 bases: TGTGCCATCAATGGCGGAAGCTCCTACAATGAGCAGTTCTTC.

Details on this clonotype: One end of the junction varies from germline; a read error may be responsible. This chain uses TRBV11-2 with TRBJ2-7; no clear D. The CDR3 has 11 residues. CDR1 and CDR2 from the germline V gene are SGHAT and FQNNGV. This CDR3 reads CTSSLSYEQYF. As DNA, the CDR3 is TGTACCAGCAGCTTAAGCTACGAGCAGTACTTC.

The table lists this clonotype with a few counts. The chain recombines TRBV6-2 or TRBV6-3 with TRBJ1-5, with D possibly being TRBD1 (5 bases). V lost 2 bases and J lost 4, with 6 bases in between. CDR3 size: 13 residues. From germline, CDR1 is MNHEY and CDR2 SVGEGT. The CDR3 loop is CASSYGGNQPQHF. For the CDR3, the DNA is TGTGCCAGCAGTTACGGGGGGAATCAGCCCCAGCATTTT.

The chain uses TRBV5-1 and TRBJ1-2; 9 bases are a match to TRBD1. There are 15 residues in the CDR3. CDR1 is SGHRS and CDR2 is YFSETQ in the germline V gene. Germline trimming cut 2 bases from V and 4 bases from J; bases unmatched to any gene: 6. The CDR3, as DNA: TGCGCCAGCAGCTTACGGACAGGGGTCGCCTATGGCTACACCTTC. Its translation is CASSLRTGVAYGYTF.

A word on this clonotype: Given a much more abundant clone one base away, this may be a read error. The chain has TRBV11-2 and TRBJ2-1; TRBD2 matches 7 bases. V trimming: 6 bases; J trimming: 12 bases; junction bases outside the gene matches: 11. Germline V gene sequence: CDR1 SGHAT, CDR2 FQNNGV. The CDR3 has 13 residues. The CDR3 region is CASSQTPSGGQFF. In DNA form, the CDR3 reads TGTGCCAGCAGTCAAACCCCTAGCGGTGGGCAGTTCTTC.

The genes are TRBV12-3 or TRBV12-4 and TRBJ1-3; the D is unclear. With 5 bases removed from V and 7 bases from J, the gap between germline ends came to 12 bases. This CDR3 comprises 13 residues. CDR3 sequence: CASSPTYWNTIYF. The CDR3 DNA follows: TGTGCCAGCAGTCCCACGTATTGGAACACCATATATTTT.

About this clonotype: The junction shows a germline mismatch at one end, possibly a read error. V is TRBV12-3 or TRBV12-4 and J is TRBJ2-1; tentative D call: TRBD2 (6 bases). The CDR3 has 13 residues. Here the CDR3 reads CASSSGTHNGQFF. Here the CDR3 DNA reads TGTGCCAGTAGTTCCGGGACTCACAATGGGCAGTTCTTC.

The CDR3 sequence is CASSRNSGRADTGELFF. CDR3 coding DNA: TGTGCCAGCAGTAGGAATAGCGGGAGGGCCGATACCGGGGAGCTGTTTTTT. The chain has TRBV6-5 and TRBJ2-2, with TRBD2 identical over 11 bases. V gave up 5 bases and J gave up 5 bases; unmatched junction bases: 10. The length of the CDR3 is 17 residues. CDR1 is MNHEY and CDR2 is SVGAGI in the germline V gene.

This sequence joins TRBV11-2 and TRBJ2-1; unclear D gene. Trimming shortened V by 5 bases and J by 5 bases, and 13 bases separated the two germline ends. Germline lookup yields CDR1 SGHAT and CDR2 FQNNGV. This CDR3 comprises 14 residues. The CDR3 is CASSSPRSNNEQFF. The DNA for the CDR3 is TGTGCCAGCAGCAGCCCAAGAAGCAACAATGAGCAGTTCTTC.

This clonotype has only a few counts. CDR3: CASSLVASGGVSADTQYF. In DNA form, the CDR3 reads TGTGCCAGCAGCTTGGTGGCTAGCGGGGGAGTATCGGCAGATACGCAGTATTTT. This rearrangement joins TRBV5-4 to TRBJ2-3, with 10 positions matching TRBD2. The germline V gene encodes CDR1 SGHNT and CDR2 YYREEE (reference sequence). The CDR3 spans 18 residues. V trimming: 0 bases; J trimming: 4 bases; junction bases outside the gene matches: 11.

The chain employs TRBV10-3 and TRBJ2-7; 8 bases match TRBD1. The germline CDR1 and CDR2 sequences are ENHRY and SYGVKD. After removal of 8 bases from V and 3 bases from J, the junction contained 9 bases not matched to a gene. The CDR3 totals 14 residues. DNA of the CDR3: TGTGCCATCGGCCAAGGACAGGGAGACTACGAGCAGTACTTC. Amino acids: CAIGQGQGDYEQYF.

The chain joins TRBV14 to TRBJ2-7; D not resolved. Per germline, CDR1 SGHDN and CDR2 FVKESK. The CDR3 extends over 16 amino acids. Trimming pared 0 bases from V and 2 bases from J, leaving 14 bases between. The CDR3 reads CASSQDSLIGPYEQYF. CDR3 sequence (DNA): TGTGCCAGCAGCCAAGATAGTCTCATAGGGCCCTACGAGCAGTACTTC. Using reference TRBV14 and TRBJ2-7 for the parts outside the CDR3, the full variable domain is EAGVTQFPSHSVIEKGQTVTLRCDPISGHDNLYWYRRVMGKEIKFLLHFVKESKQDESGMPNNRFLAERTGGTYSTLKVQPAELEDSGVYFCASSQDSLIGPYEQYFGPGTRLTVT.

The table lists this clonotype with a few counts. V usage is TRBV20-1 and J usage is TRBJ2-3; weak D call: TRBD1 (6 bases). Germline-derived CDR1 and CDR2 are DFQATT and SNEGSKA (reference sequence). V lost 7 bases and J lost 8, with 10 bases in between. The CDR3 runs 10 residues. CDR3 bases: TGCAGTGTCAGCAGGGGTACGCAGTATTTT. Residues: CSVSRGTQYF.

The chain combines TRBV7-9 with TRBJ1-2, with 7 nucleotides matching TRBD1. J lost 3 bases, V lost 5 bases, and 15 bases had no gene match. From germline, CDR1 is SEHNR and CDR2 FQNEAQ (reference sequence). This CDR3 region has 17 residues. The chain's CDR3 is CASSIGFDRVKDYGYTF. CDR3 sequence (DNA): TGTGCCAGCAGCATAGGGTTTGACAGGGTAAAAGACTATGGCTACACCTTC.

About this clonotype: At one of its ends the junction is not consistent with the germline gene, which may arise from a read error. The V and J genes are TRBV12-5 and TRBJ2-3; 11 bases match TRBD2. Germline CDR1 LGHNT, CDR2 FRNRAP. The CDR3 extends over 22 amino acids. DNA for the CDR3: TGTGCTAGTGATTTCCCTCCCTACCTGACTAGCGGGGTTCCTCCTAGCACAGATACGCGGTATTTT. Translated: CASDFPPYLTSGVPPSTDTRYF.

This clonotype was seen repeatedly, ten times or more. V and J are TRBV4-2 and TRBJ2-7, with TRBD2 identical over 11 bases. The CDR3 totals 16 residues. CDR1 and CDR2 (germline): LGHNA, YNFKEQ. V shed 5 bases, J shed 3 bases, and the junction held 9 bases outside the gene matches. The CDR3 here is CASSARGTSGFYEQYF. Here the CDR3 DNA reads TGTGCCAGCAGCGCAAGAGGGACTAGCGGATTCTACGAGCAGTACTTC.

The V call is TRBV6-1, the J call TRBJ1-5; unclear D gene. V was pared by 1 base and J by 0 bases, with 7 bases between. Germline V gene data show CDR1 as MNHNS and CDR2 as SASEGT. The CDR3 totals 15 residues. The chain's CDR3 is CASSEVGYSNQPQHF. CDR3 bases: TGTGCCAGCAGTGAAGTGGGATATAGCAATCAGCCCCAGCATTTT.

Note on this clonotype: The germline gene is not matched at one end of the junction; a read error may be the cause. The rearrangement joins TRBV11-2 to TRBJ1-2; D remains ambiguous. Germline values: CDR1 SGHAT, CDR2 FQNNGV. The CDR3 loop spans 11 amino acids. CDR3 DNA sequence: TGTGCCAGCAGTTACAACTATGGCTGCACCTTC. Amino acid sequence: CASSYNYGCTF.

As concerns this clonotype: This could be a read error, since a much larger clone is one nucleotide away. The genes are TRBV29-1 and TRBJ2-3; 11 bases match TRBD2. CDR3 length equals 11 residues. Germline V gene sequence: CDR1 SQVTM, CDR2 ANQGSEA. V shed 4 bases, J shed 15 bases, and the junction held 6 bases outside the gene matches. CDR3 amino acids: CSVVSSGRQYF. CDR3 bases: TGCAGCGTTGTATCTAGCGGGAGGCAATATTTT.

The chain couples TRBV6-5 to TRBJ2-1, with D unclear. This CDR3 contains 15 residues. Trimming removed 4 bases from V and 8 bases from J, with 18 bases in between. Germline V gene sequence: CDR1 MNHEY, CDR2 SVGAGI. CDR3 residues: CASSSPFKSGDEQFF. Written as DNA, the CDR3 is TGTGCCAGCAGTTCCCCTTTTAAGAGTGGGGATGAGCAGTTCTTC.

This clonotype was detected only a few times. The V and J genes are TRBV6-7 and TRBJ1-5; TRBD1 might be the D (6 bases). TRBV6-7 is treated as an ORF (open reading frame) with a function not yet certain. The CDR3 runs 13 residues. Trimming took 9 bases from V and 0 from J, leaving 9 bases between them. The CDR3 loop is CARGDNSNQPQHF. CDR3 sequence (DNA): TGTGCCAGAGGGGACAATAGCAATCAGCCCCAGCATTTT.